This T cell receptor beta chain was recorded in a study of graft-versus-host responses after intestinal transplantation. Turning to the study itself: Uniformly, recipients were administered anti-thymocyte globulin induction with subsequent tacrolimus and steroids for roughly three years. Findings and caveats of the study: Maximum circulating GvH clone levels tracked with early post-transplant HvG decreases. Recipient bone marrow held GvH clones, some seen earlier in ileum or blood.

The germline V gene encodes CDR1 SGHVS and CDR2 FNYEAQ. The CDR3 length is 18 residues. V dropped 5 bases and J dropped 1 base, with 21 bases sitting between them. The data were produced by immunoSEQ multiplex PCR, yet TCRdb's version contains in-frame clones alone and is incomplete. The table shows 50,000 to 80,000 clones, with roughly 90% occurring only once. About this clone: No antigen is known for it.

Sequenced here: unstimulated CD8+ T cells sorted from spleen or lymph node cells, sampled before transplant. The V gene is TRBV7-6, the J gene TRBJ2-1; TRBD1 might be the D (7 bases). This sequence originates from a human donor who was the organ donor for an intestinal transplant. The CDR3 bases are TGTGCCAGCAGCCCAGGGGGGACCGGGACTTATTCCTACAATGAGCAGTTCTTC. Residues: CASSPGGTGTYSYNEQFF.